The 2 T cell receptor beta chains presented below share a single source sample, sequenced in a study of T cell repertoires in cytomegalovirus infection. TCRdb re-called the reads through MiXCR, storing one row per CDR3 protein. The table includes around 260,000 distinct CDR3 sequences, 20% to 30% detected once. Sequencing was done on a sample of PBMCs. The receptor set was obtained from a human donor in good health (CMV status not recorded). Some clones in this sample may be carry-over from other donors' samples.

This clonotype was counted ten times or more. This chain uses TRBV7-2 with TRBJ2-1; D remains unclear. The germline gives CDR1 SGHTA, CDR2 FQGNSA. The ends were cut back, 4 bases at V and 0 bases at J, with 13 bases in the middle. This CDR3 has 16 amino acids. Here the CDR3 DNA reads TGTGCCAGCAGCTCCCCCCCGCGTCTCTCCTACAATGAGCAGTTCTTC. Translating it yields CASSSPPRLSYNEQFF.

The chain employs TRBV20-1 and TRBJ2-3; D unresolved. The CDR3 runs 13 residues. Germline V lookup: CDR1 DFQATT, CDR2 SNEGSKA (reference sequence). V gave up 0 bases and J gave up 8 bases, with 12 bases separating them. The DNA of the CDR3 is TGCAGTGCTAGAGATCTAGTTTCGGGTACGCAGTATTTT. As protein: CSARDLVSGTQYF.